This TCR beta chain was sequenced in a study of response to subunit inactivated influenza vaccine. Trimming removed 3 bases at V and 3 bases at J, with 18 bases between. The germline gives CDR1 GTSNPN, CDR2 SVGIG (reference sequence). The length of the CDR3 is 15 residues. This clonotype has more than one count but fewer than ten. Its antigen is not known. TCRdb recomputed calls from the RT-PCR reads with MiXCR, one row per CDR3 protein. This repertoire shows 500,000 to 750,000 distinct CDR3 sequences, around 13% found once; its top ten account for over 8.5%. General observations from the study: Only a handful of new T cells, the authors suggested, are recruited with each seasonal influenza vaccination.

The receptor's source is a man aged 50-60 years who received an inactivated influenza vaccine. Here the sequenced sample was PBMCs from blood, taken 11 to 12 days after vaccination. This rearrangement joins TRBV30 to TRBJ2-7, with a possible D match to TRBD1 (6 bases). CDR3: CAWRDKTGYRYEQYF. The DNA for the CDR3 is TGTGCCTGGAGAGATAAGACAGGCTACCGCTACGAGCAGTACTTC.